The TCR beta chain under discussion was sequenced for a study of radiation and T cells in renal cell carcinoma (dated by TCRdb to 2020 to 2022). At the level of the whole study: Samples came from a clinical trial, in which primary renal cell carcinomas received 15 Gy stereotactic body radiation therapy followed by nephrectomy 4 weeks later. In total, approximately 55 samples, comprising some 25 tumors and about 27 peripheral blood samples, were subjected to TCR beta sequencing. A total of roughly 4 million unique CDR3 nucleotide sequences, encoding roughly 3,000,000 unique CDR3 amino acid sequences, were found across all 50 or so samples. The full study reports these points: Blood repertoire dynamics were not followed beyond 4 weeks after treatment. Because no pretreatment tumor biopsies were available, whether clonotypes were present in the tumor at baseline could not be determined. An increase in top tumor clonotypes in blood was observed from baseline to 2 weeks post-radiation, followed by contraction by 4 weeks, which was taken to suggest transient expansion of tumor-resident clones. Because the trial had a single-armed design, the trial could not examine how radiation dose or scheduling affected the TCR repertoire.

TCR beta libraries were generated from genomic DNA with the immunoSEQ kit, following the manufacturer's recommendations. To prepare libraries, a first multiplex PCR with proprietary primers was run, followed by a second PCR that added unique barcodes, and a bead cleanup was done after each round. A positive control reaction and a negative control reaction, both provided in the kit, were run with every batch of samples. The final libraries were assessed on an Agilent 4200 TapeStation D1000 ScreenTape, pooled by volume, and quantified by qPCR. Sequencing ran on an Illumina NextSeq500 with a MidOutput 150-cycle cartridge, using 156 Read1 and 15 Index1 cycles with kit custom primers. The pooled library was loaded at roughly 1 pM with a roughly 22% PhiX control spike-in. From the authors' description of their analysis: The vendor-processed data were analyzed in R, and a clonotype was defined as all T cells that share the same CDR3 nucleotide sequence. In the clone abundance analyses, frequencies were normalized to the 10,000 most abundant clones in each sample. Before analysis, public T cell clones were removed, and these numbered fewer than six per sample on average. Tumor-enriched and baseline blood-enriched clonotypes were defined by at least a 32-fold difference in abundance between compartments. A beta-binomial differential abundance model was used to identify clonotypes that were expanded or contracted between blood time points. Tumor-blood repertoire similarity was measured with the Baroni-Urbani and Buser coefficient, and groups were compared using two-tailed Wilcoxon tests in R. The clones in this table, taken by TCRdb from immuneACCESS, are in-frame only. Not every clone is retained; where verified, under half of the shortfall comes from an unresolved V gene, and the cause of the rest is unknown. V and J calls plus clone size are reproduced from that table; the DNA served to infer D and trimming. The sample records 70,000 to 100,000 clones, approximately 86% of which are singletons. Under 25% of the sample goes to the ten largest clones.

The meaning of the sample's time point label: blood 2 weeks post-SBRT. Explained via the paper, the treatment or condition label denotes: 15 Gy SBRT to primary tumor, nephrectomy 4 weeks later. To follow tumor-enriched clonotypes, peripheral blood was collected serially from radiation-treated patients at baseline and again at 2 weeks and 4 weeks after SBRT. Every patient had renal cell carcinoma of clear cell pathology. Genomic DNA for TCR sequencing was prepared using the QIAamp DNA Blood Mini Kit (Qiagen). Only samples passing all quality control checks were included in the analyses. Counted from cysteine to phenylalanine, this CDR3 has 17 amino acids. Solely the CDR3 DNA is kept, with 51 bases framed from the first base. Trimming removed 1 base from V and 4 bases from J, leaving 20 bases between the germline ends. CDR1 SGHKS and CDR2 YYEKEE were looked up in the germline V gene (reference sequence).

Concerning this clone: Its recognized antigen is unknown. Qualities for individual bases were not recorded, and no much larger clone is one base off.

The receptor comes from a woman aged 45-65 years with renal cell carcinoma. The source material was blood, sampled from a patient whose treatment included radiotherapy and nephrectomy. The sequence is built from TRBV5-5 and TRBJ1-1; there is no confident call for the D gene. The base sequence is TGTGCCAGCAGCTTGTTGGGCAGGCTGAAAGGTATCACTGAAGCTTTCTTT. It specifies CASSLLGRLKGITEAFF.